This is a list of T cell receptor beta chains from one sample in a study of human T cells and chemical hapten exposure. MiXCR, applied by TCRdb to the RACE reads, yields one record per CDR3 protein. The data contain fewer than 95,000 distinct CDR3 sequences, roughly 9.6% of them singletons. The source material was whole blood, sampled in connection with sensitization to the hapten diphenylcyclopropenone (DPC). These receptors originate from a man aged 35 to 55 with alopecia areata. Some clones in this sample may be carry-over from other donors' samples. Both conserved end residues are part of each CDR3. Fields, in order: D gene, clone size, J gene, V gene, CDR3 DNA, CDR3 protein. D genes are given only for firm matches. Only part of the rows carry a size: once, few, many, or a class if the clone is expanded.

d_gene: TRBD2
abundance: few
j_gene: TRBJ2-3
v_gene: TRBV29-1
CDR3nt: TGCAGCGTTGTTTACGCGGGAGGGCCCACAGATACGCAGTATTTT
CDR3aa: CSVVYAGGPTDTQYF

d_gene: TRBD2
abundance: few
j_gene: TRBJ2-5
v_gene: TRBV28
CDR3nt: TGTGCCAGCAGCCCAACTAGCGGGAGGGAAGAGACCCAGTACTTC
CDR3aa: CASSPTSGREETQYF

d_gene: TRBD1
abundance: many
j_gene: TRBJ2-5
v_gene: TRBV4-1
CDR3nt: TGCGCCAGCAGCCAGGGGGACAGTCGAGAGACCCAGTACTTC
CDR3aa: CASSQGDSRETQYF

d_gene: TRBD1
abundance: many
j_gene: TRBJ2-1
v_gene: TRBV10-3
CDR3nt: TGTGCCATCAGTTCTACCGGGACAGCCTACAATGAGCAGTTCTTC
CDR3aa: CAISSTGTAYNEQFF

d_gene: .
abundance: few
j_gene: TRBJ1-2
v_gene: TRBV28
CDR3nt: TGTGCCAGCAGTTTGTACGACAGAAGCCTTGGCTACACCTTC
CDR3aa: CASSLYDRSLGYTF

d_gene: .
abundance: .
j_gene: TRBJ2-5
v_gene: TRBV4-1
CDR3nt: TGCGCCAGCAGCTCAGACTCGCCGGGGACCCAGTACTTC
CDR3aa: CASSSDSPGTQYF

d_gene: .
abundance: few
j_gene: TRBJ1-5
v_gene: TRBV14
CDR3nt: TGTGCCAGCAGCCAAACAGGGCTTTATCAGCCCCAGCATTTT
CDR3aa: CASSQTGLYQPQHF

d_gene: .
abundance: many
j_gene: TRBJ1-3
v_gene: TRBV7-2
CDR3nt: TGTGCCAGCAGCCCTAAGCAAGGGACTGGAAACACCATATATTTT
CDR3aa: CASSPKQGTGNTIYF

d_gene: TRBD2
abundance: .
j_gene: TRBJ2-3
v_gene: TRBV5-6
CDR3nt: TGTGCCAGCAGCTCCACGGGACTAGCGGCCTATACGCAGTATTTT
CDR3aa: CASSSTGLAAYTQYF

d_gene: TRBD1
abundance: .
j_gene: TRBJ2-2
v_gene: TRBV5-6
CDR3nt: TGTGCCAGCAGCCAGGGGGTACTCCCTACCGGGGAGCTGTTTTTT
CDR3aa: CASSQGVLPTGELFF

d_gene: .
abundance: .
j_gene: TRBJ2-2
v_gene: TRBV28
CDR3nt: TGTGCCAGTTTCCCTGACACCGGGGAGCTGTTTTTT
CDR3aa: CASFPDTGELFF

d_gene: .
abundance: few
j_gene: TRBJ2-7
v_gene: TRBV20-1
CDR3nt: TGCAGTGCTGGGCAAGCCTACGAGCAGTACTTC
CDR3aa: CSAGQAYEQYF

d_gene: TRBD1
abundance: many
j_gene: TRBJ1-4
v_gene: TRBV12-3/TRBV12-4
CDR3nt: TGTGCCAGCAGTTCCCAAGCAGGGGGGACTAATGAAAAACTGTTTTTT
CDR3aa: CASSSQAGGTNEKLFF

d_gene: .
abundance: .
j_gene: TRBJ1-4
v_gene: TRBV29-1
CDR3nt: TGCAGCGTTGTAAGCAAAGGGGAAAAACTGTTTTTT
CDR3aa: CSVVSKGEKLFF

d_gene: TRBD2
abundance: few
j_gene: TRBJ2-3
v_gene: TRBV20-1
CDR3nt: TGCAGTGCTAGAGTACTAGCGGGGAGGGGCACAGATACGCAGTATTTT
CDR3aa: CSARVLAGRGTDTQYF

d_gene: TRBD1
abundance: many
j_gene: TRBJ1-1
v_gene: TRBV20-1
CDR3nt: TGCAGTGCTCCTCCTGGACAGGCGATTGAAGCTTTCTTT
CDR3aa: CSAPPGQAIEAFF

d_gene: TRBD2
abundance: .
j_gene: TRBJ2-1
v_gene: TRBV9
CDR3nt: TGTGCCAGCAGCGAACTAGCGGGAGGGTCTTCGAATGAGCAGTTCTTC
CDR3aa: CASSELAGGSSNEQFF

d_gene: .
abundance: .
j_gene: TRBJ2-6
v_gene: TRBV19
CDR3nt: TGTGCCAGTAAAGAGGGGCCTGGGGCCAACGTCCTGACTTTC
CDR3aa: CASKEGPGANVLTF

d_gene: TRBD2
abundance: few
j_gene: TRBJ2-1
v_gene: TRBV11-1
CDR3nt: TGTGCCAGCAGCTTCTCCCAGCGGGGCTACAATGAGCAGTTCTTC
CDR3aa: CASSFSQRGYNEQFF

d_gene: .
abundance: few
j_gene: TRBJ1-3
v_gene: TRBV5-5
CDR3nt: TGTGCCAGCAGCTACGAGACTGGAAACACCATATATTTT
CDR3aa: CASSYETGNTIYF

d_gene: .
abundance: few
j_gene: TRBJ1-2
v_gene: TRBV12-3/TRBV12-4
CDR3nt: TGTGCCAGCAGTTCTACTGGAGAGCTCTATGGCTACACCTTC
CDR3aa: CASSSTGELYGYTF

d_gene: TRBD1
abundance: .
j_gene: TRBJ2-3
v_gene: TRBV6-5
CDR3nt: TGTGCCAGCAGTAGAACCGGGACAGCCTACACAGATACGCAGTATTTT
CDR3aa: CASSRTGTAYTDTQYF

d_gene: .
abundance: .
j_gene: TRBJ2-5
v_gene: TRBV7-9
CDR3nt: TGTGCCAGCAGCCAAGCTCTTAAAGAGACCCAGTACTTC
CDR3aa: CASSQALKETQYF

d_gene: .
abundance: few
j_gene: TRBJ2-4
v_gene: TRBV4-3
CDR3nt: TGCGCCAGCAGCCAAGCGACGGGGAAGACCAAAAACATTCAGTACTTC
CDR3aa: CASSQATGKTKNIQYF

d_gene: TRBD2
abundance: few
j_gene: TRBJ2-1
v_gene: TRBV18
CDR3nt: TGTGCCAGCTCACCACGAACTAGCGGGAGGGAAAATGAGCAGTTCTTC
CDR3aa: CASSPRTSGRENEQFF

d_gene: TRBD2
abundance: few
j_gene: TRBJ2-1
v_gene: TRBV3-1
CDR3nt: TGTGCCAGCAGCCCCCTAGCGGGTGAGCAGTTCTTC
CDR3aa: CASSPLAGEQFF

d_gene: .
abundance: .
j_gene: TRBJ2-6
v_gene: TRBV28
CDR3nt: TGTGCCAGCAGTTTAACAGGGTTCCCTGGGGCCAACGTCCTGACTTTC
CDR3aa: CASSLTGFPGANVLTF

d_gene: TRBD1
abundance: few
j_gene: TRBJ2-1
v_gene: TRBV28
CDR3nt: TGTGCCAGTCTGGGCAGGGGGCTCAATGAGCAGTTCTTC
CDR3aa: CASLGRGLNEQFF

d_gene: TRBD2
abundance: few
j_gene: TRBJ2-5
v_gene: TRBV28
CDR3nt: TGTGCCAGCAGTTTATGGGGCGGGGGAAGTCAAGAGACCCAGTACTTC
CDR3aa: CASSLWGGGSQETQYF

d_gene: .
abundance: few
j_gene: TRBJ2-1
v_gene: TRBV10-3
CDR3nt: TGTGCCATCAGGGCGACGGAAATCTACAATGAGCAGTTCTTC
CDR3aa: CAIRATEIYNEQFF

d_gene: .
abundance: .
j_gene: TRBJ2-5
v_gene: TRBV29-1
CDR3nt: TGCAGCACATCCTCAGGATACCCGGGGTCTCGCGAGGGGACCCAGTACTTC
CDR3aa: CSTSSGYPGSREGTQYF

d_gene: .
abundance: few
j_gene: TRBJ1-2
v_gene: TRBV12-3/TRBV12-4
CDR3nt: TGTGCCAGCACCCCCGGTTTTGATGGCTACACCTTC
CDR3aa: CASTPGFDGYTF

d_gene: TRBD1
abundance: few
j_gene: TRBJ2-3
v_gene: TRBV5-1
CDR3nt: TGCGCCAGCAGCTCCTACCGGGACAGCCGTGGAGATACGCAGTATTTT
CDR3aa: CASSSYRDSRGDTQYF

d_gene: .
abundance: .
j_gene: TRBJ2-7
v_gene: TRBV7-9
CDR3nt: TGTGCCAGCACGCTTCCTAGTCTCTACGAGCAGTACTTC
CDR3aa: CASTLPSLYEQYF

d_gene: .
abundance: many
j_gene: TRBJ1-5
v_gene: TRBV7-9
CDR3nt: TGTGCCAGCAGCACAACTAATCAGCCCCAGCATTTT
CDR3aa: CASSTTNQPQHF

d_gene: .
abundance: few
j_gene: TRBJ2-7
v_gene: TRBV4-3
CDR3nt: TGCGCCAGCAGCCAAGATGCGGAGGGAGACTACGAGCAGTACTTC
CDR3aa: CASSQDAEGDYEQYF

d_gene: TRBD2
abundance: .
j_gene: TRBJ2-3
v_gene: TRBV7-2
CDR3nt: TGTGCCAGCAGCTTGGGGGGGAGGTGGACAGATACGCAGTATTTT
CDR3aa: CASSLGGRWTDTQYF

d_gene: TRBD2
abundance: many
j_gene: TRBJ2-7
v_gene: TRBV28
CDR3nt: TGTGCCAGCAGGACTAGCGGTTTATACGAGCAGTACTTC
CDR3aa: CASRTSGLYEQYF

d_gene: .
abundance: few
j_gene: TRBJ2-3
v_gene: TRBV11-2
CDR3nt: TGTGCCAGCAGCTTAGTATTGGGAACTAGCACAGATACGCAGTATTTT
CDR3aa: CASSLVLGTSTDTQYF

d_gene: TRBD2
abundance: .
j_gene: TRBJ2-2
v_gene: TRBV5-1
CDR3nt: TGCGCCAGCAGCTTGGGAGGATCGCCTAGCGGGAACACCGGGGAGCTGTTTTTT
CDR3aa: CASSLGGSPSGNTGELFF

d_gene: TRBD1
abundance: .
j_gene: TRBJ2-4
v_gene: TRBV10-1
CDR3nt: TGCGCCAGCATATCGACAGGGGGAGAGGACAAAAACATTCAGTACTTC
CDR3aa: CASISTGGEDKNIQYF

d_gene: .
abundance: many
j_gene: TRBJ2-3
v_gene: TRBV29-1
CDR3nt: TGCAGCGTTCTCGGCGGTGCCACAGATACGCAGTATTTT
CDR3aa: CSVLGGATDTQYF

d_gene: .
abundance: many
j_gene: TRBJ1-6
v_gene: TRBV2
CDR3nt: TGTGCCAGCAGTGATGGCAGGGATGTACCCCTCCACTTT
CDR3aa: CASSDGRDVPLHF

d_gene: .
abundance: .
j_gene: TRBJ1-5
v_gene: TRBV20-1
CDR3nt: TGCAGTGTCAAGGAGCGGGGGGCCAATCAGCCCCAGCATTTT
CDR3aa: CSVKERGANQPQHF

d_gene: .
abundance: .
j_gene: TRBJ2-3
v_gene: TRBV29-1
CDR3nt: TGCAGCGTTGAAGCTAGCGTAGCGACAGATACGCAGTATTTT
CDR3aa: CSVEASVATDTQYF

d_gene: .
abundance: .
j_gene: TRBJ2-3
v_gene: TRBV20-1
CDR3nt: TGCAGTGCTAAAAGGGAGTCTAGCACAGATACGCAGTATTTT
CDR3aa: CSAKRESSTDTQYF

d_gene: .
abundance: many
j_gene: TRBJ1-1
v_gene: TRBV4-1
CDR3nt: TGCGCCAGCAGCCAAGTTGGGGGGGGGAACACTGAAGCTTTCTTT
CDR3aa: CASSQVGGGNTEAFF

d_gene: .
abundance: .
j_gene: TRBJ1-2
v_gene: TRBV10-3
CDR3nt: TGTGCCACCGCGGGATTGGGAGCTAACTATGGCTACACCTTC
CDR3aa: CATAGLGANYGYTF

d_gene: .
abundance: few
j_gene: TRBJ2-6
v_gene: TRBV6-2/TRBV6-3
CDR3nt: TGTGCCAGCGTCAGTGGCTCTCTTACTGGGGCCAACGTCCTGACTTTC
CDR3aa: CASVSGSLTGANVLTF

d_gene: TRBD2
abundance: few
j_gene: TRBJ2-1
v_gene: TRBV12-3/TRBV12-4
CDR3nt: TGTGCCAGCAGTTTAAGGGGCGGGAGCTCCTACAATGAGCAGTTCTTC
CDR3aa: CASSLRGGSSYNEQFF

d_gene: .
abundance: .
j_gene: TRBJ1-5
v_gene: TRBV7-9
CDR3nt: TGTGCCAGCAGCTCCAGCACTTATAGCAATCAGCCCCAGCATTTT
CDR3aa: CASSSSTYSNQPQHF

d_gene: .
abundance: .
j_gene: TRBJ2-7
v_gene: TRBV5-6
CDR3nt: TGTGCCAGCAGCTTTGAAGGTTACAAATCCTACGAGCAGTACTTC
CDR3aa: CASSFEGYKSYEQYF

d_gene: TRBD1
abundance: many
j_gene: TRBJ1-5
v_gene: TRBV6-5
CDR3nt: TGTGCCAGCAGCACCGACAGGGATAGCAATCAGCCCCAGCATTTT
CDR3aa: CASSTDRDSNQPQHF

d_gene: .
abundance: few
j_gene: TRBJ1-5
v_gene: TRBV6-2/TRBV6-3
CDR3nt: TGTGCCAGCAGTTACTCGGGGGATCAGCCCCAGCATTTT
CDR3aa: CASSYSGDQPQHF

d_gene: TRBD2
abundance: .
j_gene: TRBJ2-3
v_gene: TRBV6-2/TRBV6-3
CDR3nt: TGTGCCAGCAGTTACAACCCGACTAGCGGGAGCGATACGCAGTATTTT
CDR3aa: CASSYNPTSGSDTQYF

d_gene: .
abundance: .
j_gene: TRBJ1-6
v_gene: TRBV19
CDR3nt: TGTGCCAGTAATCGGGTGAATTCACCCCTCCACTTT
CDR3aa: CASNRVNSPLHF

d_gene: .
abundance: .
j_gene: TRBJ2-7
v_gene: TRBV27
CDR3nt: TGTGCCAGCAGTTTCGGCAACGGCATCATTGCCTACGAGCAGTACTTC
CDR3aa: CASSFGNGIIAYEQYF

d_gene: .
abundance: once
j_gene: TRBJ2-2
v_gene: TRBV24-1
CDR3nt: TGTGCCACCAGTGACCCAAGTACGGCGGGGACGAACACCGGGGAGCTGTTTTTT
CDR3aa: CATSDPSTAGTNTGELFF

d_gene: .
abundance: few
j_gene: TRBJ1-3
v_gene: TRBV28
CDR3nt: TGTGCCAGCGGAGCAGCCGGAAACACCATATATTTT
CDR3aa: CASGAAGNTIYF